The 20 T cell receptor beta chains below come from one sample, sequenced in a study of CXCR3-negative and CXCR3-positive naive CD8 T cells. Notes on the study in general: Greater hydrophobicity was found in TRB CDR3s of CXCR3-positive naive cells than of CXCR3-negative naive cells.

The authors made the TRB cDNA libraries by 5' RACE using UMI labels. TCRdb reprocessed the 5' RACE reads; each CDR3 protein has one entry and no DNA is given. This sample's clone table lists around 88,000 distinct CDR3 sequences. Their antigen targets remain unknown. The material sequenced was naive CXCR3+ CD8+ T cells from blood. Subset specified: CD45RO-CCR7+CD27+CD95- naive CD8+ T cells expressing CXCR3 (TNR3+). These receptors came from a human donor in good health. Some clones in this sample may be carry-over from other donors' samples.

V gene TRBV6-1 combines with J gene TRBJ1-1. Germline CDR1 is MNHNS and CDR2 is SASEGT. The CDR3 has 11 residues. The CDR3 loop is CASSEGTEAFF.

V is TRBV6-5 and J is TRBJ2-2; no DNA is available, so the TRBD2 call from TCRdb remains unchecked. This CDR3 has 19 amino acids. In germline, CDR1 is MNHEY, CDR2 SVGAGI. CDR3 sequence reads: CASTPDRGLAGVDTGELFF.

This chain uses TRBV18 with TRBJ2-1. CDR3 size: 15 residues. CDR1 is KGHSH and CDR2 is LQKENI in the germline V gene. CDR3 residues: CASSPLITAHNEQFF.

The J gene is TRBJ2-7, the V gene TRBV19; with no DNA, the TCRdb D assignment of TRBD2 cannot be verified. This CDR3 comprises 15 residues. Germline V CDR1 and CDR2: LNHDA, SQIVND (reference sequence). CDR3 loop: CASSILGGAGDEQYF.

V and J are TRBV6-6 and TRBJ2-1; TCRdb's D gene call, TRBD1, goes unchecked for lack of DNA. CDR3 size: 16 residues. In germline, CDR1 is MNHNY, CDR2 SVGAGI (reference sequence). The CDR3 here is CASASGAGANYNEQFF.

This chain connects TRBV5-1 to TRBJ2-1; without DNA, the TCRdb call of TRBD1 cannot be checked. In germline, CDR1 is SGHRS, CDR2 YFSETQ. The CDR3 length is 13 residues. The CDR3 region is CASSFDRYNEQFF.

The rearrangement joins TRBV9 to TRBJ1-1; checking the TCRdb D call of TRBD1 is not possible without DNA. This CDR3 is 13 amino acids long. Germline-derived CDR1 and CDR2 are SGDLS and YYNGEE. The chain's CDR3 is CASSRGGNTEAFF.

The chain combines TRBV25-1 with TRBJ1-1; the TRBD1 assignment by TCRdb is unverifiable without DNA. This CDR3 comprises 15 residues. Germline V lookup: CDR1 MGHDK, CDR2 SYGVNS. The CDR3: CASSDMFGGGSEAFF.

The chain uses TRBV29-1 and TRBJ1-1; TCRdb lists TRBD1, though no DNA is available to test this call. From germline, CDR1 is SQVTM and CDR2 ANQGSEA. The CDR3 runs to 16 residues. The CDR3 reads CSLSGTTGRGTGEAFF.

The chain uses TRBV28 and TRBJ2-1; with no DNA, the TCRdb D assignment of TRBD1 cannot be verified. Germline V gene data show CDR1 as MDHEN and CDR2 as SYDVKM. The CDR3 runs 14 residues. This chain's CDR3 is CASSLFEGGNEQFF.

The chain links TRBV10-3 to TRBJ2-1; TCRdb's D call, TRBD1, is unchecked because there is no DNA. Germline V lookup: CDR1 ENHRY, CDR2 SYGVKD. CDR3 length equals 16 residues. The chain's CDR3 is CAISEGSGGGYNEQFF.

This chain joins TRBV3-1 and TRBJ2-2; no DNA is available, so the TRBD1 call from TCRdb remains unchecked. The CDR3 runs 14 residues. The germline gives CDR1 LGHDT, CDR2 YNNKEL (reference sequence). The CDR3 sequence is CASSPGLPGGELFF.

The chain combines TRBV3-1 with TRBJ1-2. This CDR3 has 16 amino acids. The germline gives CDR1 LGHDT, CDR2 YNNKEL (reference sequence). The CDR3 protein is CASSQDIDRMDGGYTF.

V is TRBV6-2 or TRBV6-3 and J is TRBJ2-1; TCRdb names TRBD2, which stays unverified in the absence of DNA. The CDR3 is 17 residues long. Germline CDR1 MNHEY, CDR2 SVGEGT. This CDR3 reads CASSSPPWASDNNEQFF.

J is TRBJ2-7 and V is TRBV6-5; without DNA, the TCRdb call of TRBD1 cannot be checked. Germline CDR1 MNHEY, CDR2 SVGAGI. This CDR3 comprises 13 residues. The CDR3 is CASSYLPGYEQYF.

J is TRBJ1-1 and V is TRBV6-5. The germline gives CDR1 MNHEY, CDR2 SVGAGI. The CDR3 runs 14 residues. CDR3 in amino acids: CASSYSPGNTEAFF.

This chain uses TRBV12-3 or TRBV12-4 with TRBJ2-1; TCRdb proposes TRBD2, but this gene call is untestable without DNA. This CDR3 spans 18 amino acids. CDR3: CASSLGLAGGYSYNEQFF.

The V call is TRBV13, the J call TRBJ1-2; TCRdb's D call, TRBD1, is unchecked because there is no DNA. From germline, CDR1 is PRHDT and CDR2 FYEKMQ (reference sequence). The CDR3 has 11 residues. The CDR3: CASEGQAGYTF.

The V and J genes are TRBV5-6 and TRBJ2-1. Per the germline V gene, CDR1 is SGHDT and CDR2 is YYEEEE. The CDR3 is 14 residues long. Here the CDR3 reads CASSLAGQYNEQFF.

This chain connects TRBV7-6 to TRBJ2-3; TCRdb names TRBD1, which stays unverified in the absence of DNA. Germline loops: CDR1 SGHVS, CDR2 FNYEAQ. This CDR3 region has 13 residues. The CDR3 here is CASRQGGTDTQYF.